The TCR beta chain described here comes from a study of CD8+CD57+ T cells in acquired aplastic anemia. At the level of the study: DNA recovered from sorted CD4+ and CD8+ cells had a mean of around 3.3 ug. The average read count for CD4+ cells in healthy donors was some 11 million.

The CDR3 contains 14 residues. Trimming pared 1 base from V and 12 bases from J, leaving 18 bases between. Germline CDR1 reads SGHDN; CDR2 reads FVKESK. The template for TCR beta VDJ and CDR3 sequence profiling was genomic DNA. TCRdb analysed the reads with MiXCR anew, one entry per CDR3 protein. The data hold about 190,000 distinct CDR3 sequences, with 50% to 55% observed a single time. As regards this clonotype: Its antigen is not identified.

Study-wide points: CD8+ Simpson's diversity did not differ significantly between patients and controls. Common to patients and controls were approximately 30 CD8+ CDR3 sequences.

This clonotype was obtained from a human donor in good health, serving as a control. Sequencing input: sorted CD4+, CD8+, or CD8+CD57+ T cells (not recorded which) from PBMCs. The chain carries TRBV14 and TRBJ1-2; D is uncertain. The CDR3 region is CASSQGTRTGGNTF. The CDR3 DNA reads as TGTGCCAGCAGCCAAGGAACCAGGACGGGCGGAAACACCTTC.